A selection of T cell receptor beta chains follows, all from one sample in a study of blood T cell repertoires in COVID-19. Measured with immunoSEQ multiplex PCR; TCRdb has only the in-frame clones, and not every one. This table holds about 75,000 clones, approximately 86% found once. Sequenced sample: peripheral blood. The receptors here all came from a man at least 80 years old with COVID-19, enrolled during active disease. The CDR3 runs from the conserved cysteine through the conserved F or W. Each record gives: clone size, V gene, D gene, J gene, CDR3 DNA, CDR3 protein. The D gene is left open where the match is weak. Not every row has a clone size; where given, it reads once, few, many or a size class.

>.|TRBV29-1|TRBD1|TRBJ2-7
TGCAGCGTCGACGGACAGGGAGGCTACGAGCAGTACTTC
CSVDGQGGYEQYF
>few|TRBV6-5|.|TRBJ1-1
TGTGCCAGCAGCCCCGGGGGGATAGCTTTCTTT
CASSPGGIAFF
>once|TRBV5-5|TRBD1|TRBJ1-2
TGTGCCAGCAGCTTGCAGGCAGGGGGCTGGAATGGCTACACCTTC
CASSLQAGGWNGYTF
>.|TRBV5-5|TRBD1|TRBJ2-7
TGTGCCAGCAGCCGAGGGGGACAGGATCGCTACGAGCAGTACTTC
CASSRGGQDRYEQYF
>once|TRBV5-4|.|TRBJ1-1
TGTGCCAGCAGCCGGGAGGGCCGGAACACTGAAGCTTTCTTT
CASSREGRNTEAFF
>.|TRBV7-8|TRBD2|TRBJ2-5
TGTGCCAGCAGCTTATTACTCGCGGGGGGGCATGAGACCCAGTACTTC
CASSLLLAGGHETQYF
>.|TRBV7-8|TRBD1|TRBJ2-7
TGTGCCAGCAGCAAAAGCCGACAGGGGGGTTACGAGCAGTACTTC
CASSKSRQGGYEQYF
>.|TRBV6-5|.|TRBJ2-1
TGTGCCAGCAGTTACTCACCTAGCTCCTACAATGAGCAGTTCTTC
CASSYSPSSYNEQFF
>.|TRBV6-6|TRBD1|TRBJ1-4
TGTGCCAGCACACCACCCTCGGGACAGGGATATGAAAAACTGTTTTTT
CASTPPSGQGYEKLFF
>.|TRBV18|.|TRBJ2-3
TGTGCCAGCTCACCCATAGCCAGGGGTGATACGCAGTATTTT
CASSPIARGDTQYF
>.|TRBV4-1|.|TRBJ1-5
TGCGCCAGCAGCCAATTTGGGCAAAATCAGCCCCAGCATTTT
CASSQFGQNQPQHF
>once|TRBV2|.|TRBJ1-3
TGTGCCAGCAGTGAATTGGGGGGACGAAACACCATATATTTT
CASSELGGRNTIYF